Presented here are 16 T cell receptor beta chains from one specimen sequenced in a study of spatial heterogeneity in lung cancer (dated 2019 in TCRdb). Interpreted using the paper, the time point label stands for: blood at routine non-recurrence follow-up after resection. Libraries were constructed by 5' RACE. TCRdb shows the sequencer as NextSeq 500. Through fastp at Q25 and MiXCR, TCRdb rebuilt clones from the public reads, retaining in-frame beta chains. Every entry covers one CDR3 protein and lists the most common genes and DNA from its rows. This sample has 110,000 or so distinct CDR3 sequences in its table, and 10% to 13% of those were observed once. Less than 25% of the sample goes to the ten largest clones. The specimen was PBMCs, collected at follow-up. These receptors were collected from a female donor with early-stage non-small cell lung cancer.

This clonotype was picked up a small number of times. This sequence joins TRBV29-1 and TRBJ2-3, with D unclear. The germline CDR1 and CDR2 sequences are SQVTM and ANQGSEA. With 4 bases removed from V and 5 bases from J, the gap between germline ends came to 13 bases. This CDR3 is 13 amino acids long. The CDR3 bases are TGCAGCGTTGCGGGCAGCGCCAAAGATACGCAGTATTTT. It encodes CSVAGSAKDTQYF.

The J gene is TRBJ2-1, the V gene TRBV4-2, with no clear D. Germline V gene data show CDR1 as LGHNA and CDR2 as YNFKEQ. Trimming took off 3 bases at V and 5 bases at J, with 5 bases between the two ends. The CDR3 extends over 12 amino acids. The CDR3 DNA reads TGTGCCAGCAGCCACTCAAACAATGAGCAGTTCTTC. Translated: CASSHSNNEQFF.

This sequence joins TRBV6-6 and TRBJ1-4; tentative D call: TRBD1 (5 bases). The ends were cut back, 0 bases at V and 5 bases at J, with 19 bases in the middle. Germline CDR1 MNHNY, CDR2 SVGAGI (reference sequence). This CDR3 has 18 amino acids. The CDR3 DNA is TGTGCCAGCAGTTACTCGAGTATGGTGCTGGGGGGAAATGAAAAACTGTTTTTT. It yields the protein CASSYSSMVLGGNEKLFF.

Ten or more counts support this clonotype. This sequence joins TRBV24-1 and TRBJ2-5, with TRBD2 as a possible D gene (5 bases). Germline V gives CDR1 KGHDR, CDR2 SFDVKD. The CDR3 sequence is 13 residues long. V lost 4 bases to trimming and J lost 5 bases, with 10 bases between them. The CDR3 coding sequence is TGTGCCACCAGTGAGCCCGGGATGGAGACCCAGTACTTC. Protein sequence: CATSEPGMETQYF.

This clonotype was counted many times. The V gene is TRBV20-1, the J gene TRBJ2-7; possibly TRBD1 or TRBD2 for D (6 bases each). V was shortened by 4 bases and J by 0 bases, with 13 bases between the two germline ends. The germline gives CDR1 DFQATT, CDR2 SNEGSKA (reference sequence). The CDR3 loop spans 14 amino acids. CDR3 coding DNA: TGCAGTGCTAAGAAGGGGGGTAGCTCCTACGAGCAGTACTTC. Translating it yields CSAKKGGSSYEQYF.

This clonotype was detected many times. V is TRBV9 and J is TRBJ2-6, with D uncertain. Germline lookup yields CDR1 SGDLS and CDR2 YYNGEE. V was shortened by 1 base and J by 0 bases, with 5 bases between the two germline ends. This CDR3 has 15 residues. The CDR3 DNA follows: TGTGCCAGCAGCGTAAGAGGCTCTGGGGCCAACGTCCTGACTTTC. Its protein product is CASSVRGSGANVLTF.

This clonotype has only a few counts. The V gene is TRBV6-5, the J gene TRBJ2-7, with D possibly being TRBD1 or TRBD2 (5 bases each). The V gene lost 2 bases and the J gene lost 4 bases, with 12 bases spanning the gap. The length of the CDR3 is 14 residues. Germline lookup yields CDR1 MNHEY and CDR2 SVGAGI. This CDR3 is CASSYDSGGYEQYV. CDR3 in DNA: TGTGCCAGCAGTTACGACAGCGGCGGATACGAGCAGTACGTC.

This clonotype was picked up many times. This rearrangement joins TRBV27 to TRBJ1-5; D possibly corresponds to TRBD1 (6 bases). With 0 bases removed from V and 2 bases from J, the gap between germline ends came to 11 bases. CDR3 length: 16 residues. CDR1 and CDR2 (germline): MNHEY, SMNVEV (reference sequence). CDR3 nucleotides: TGTGCCAGCAGTTTATCGTCCGGACAGCGCAATCAGCCCCAGCATTTT. Its protein is CASSLSSGQRNQPQHF.

Only a few counts were recorded for this clonotype. The chain couples TRBV7-6 to TRBJ2-3; D remains unclear. V was cut by 4 bases and J by 5 bases, with 19 bases left in between. Germline V lookup: CDR1 SGHVS, CDR2 FNYEAQ. This CDR3 has 16 amino acids. CDR3 loop: CASSSRPGREVDTQYF. DNA for the CDR3: TGTGCCAGCAGCTCCAGGCCGGGCAGAGAGGTAGATACGCAGTATTTT.

V is TRBV10-3 and J is TRBJ2-1; D gene unclear. The germline gives CDR1 ENHRY, CDR2 SYGVKD. Trimming removed 3 bases from V and 3 bases from J, with 3 bases in between. This CDR3 contains 12 residues. For the CDR3, the DNA is TGTGCCATCAGTGACGTCTACAATGAGCAGTTCTTC. This gives the protein CAISDVYNEQFF.

In this sample, this clonotype turned up a few times. The chain recombines TRBV4-3 with TRBJ2-1; 8 positions match TRBD1. CDR3 size: 17 residues. Germline lookup yields CDR1 LGHNA and CDR2 YSLEER. V dropped 2 bases and J dropped 5; count of bases not matched to a gene: 11. In DNA, the CDR3 is TGCGCCAGCAGCCAATTAATAGGACAGGGTACCCACAATGAGCAGTTCTTC. Encoded protein: CASSQLIGQGTHNEQFF.

The chain recombines TRBV7-9 with TRBJ2-4; D gene uncertain. The germline V gene encodes CDR1 SEHNR and CDR2 FQNEAQ (reference sequence). The CDR3 runs to 16 residues. With 0 bases removed from V and 0 bases from J, the gap between germline ends came to 9 bases. CDR3 amino acids: CASSLAERLAKNIQYF. CDR3 bases: TGTGCCAGCAGCTTAGCTGAAAGACTAGCCAAAAACATTCAGTACTTC.

This CDR3 reads CASSEWTSGNPDTQYF. The CDR3 region has the DNA TGTGCCAGCAGCGAATGGACTAGCGGGAATCCAGATACGCAGTATTTT. The V call is TRBV11-2, the J call TRBJ2-3, with 12 positions matching TRBD2. J lost 4 bases, V lost 5 bases, and 7 bases had no gene match. CDR3 length: 16 amino acids. Per the germline V gene, CDR1 is SGHAT and CDR2 is FQNNGV. The full variable domain, completed using reference TRBV11-2 and TRBJ2-3, is EAGVAQSPRYKIIEKRQSVAFWCNPISGHATLYWYQQILGQGPKLLIQFQNNGVVDDSQLPKDRFSAERLKGVDSTLKIQPAKLEDSAVYLCASSEWTSGNPDTQYFGPGTRLTVL.

In regard to this clonotype: Possible read error: a much larger clone is one base away. J is TRBJ2-2 and V is TRBV20-1; perhaps TRBD2 as D (6 bases). The V gene lost 3 bases and the J gene lost 8 bases, with 22 bases spanning the gap. This CDR3 has 16 residues. Germline CDR1 DFQATT, CDR2 SNEGSKA (reference sequence). The CDR3 coding sequence is TGCAGTGCTAGCGCCACGGGGACTCCCTCCGGGGGGGAGCTGTTTTTT. Translation: CSASATGTPSGGELFF.

The chain couples TRBV10-1 to TRBJ2-1; D is unresolved. The CDR3 runs 14 residues. Germline V gene data show CDR1 as WNHNN and CDR2 as SYGVQD (reference sequence). With 6 bases removed from V and 0 bases from J, the gap between germline ends came to 9 bases. CDR3 coding DNA: TGCGCCAGCAGCTTGGGCACCTCCTACAATGAGCAGTTCTTC. Its protein is CASSLGTSYNEQFF.

Ten or more counts support this clonotype. V and J are TRBV30 and TRBJ2-1; TRBD2 agrees at 10 bases. Germline trimming cut 1 base from V and 16 bases from J; bases unmatched to any gene: 7. Germline CDR1 reads GTSNPN; CDR2 reads SVGIG (reference sequence). There are 12 residues in the CDR3. The CDR3 DNA reads TGTGCCTGGAGTGCACAGCTAGCGGGAGTATTCTTC. Translating it yields CAWSAQLAGVFF.